The 22 T cell receptor beta chains below all came from one sample that was sequenced in a study of T-cell memory formation after mild COVID-19. TCRdb fed the 5' RACE reads into MiXCR, producing one record per CDR3 protein. The sample has roughly 240,000 distinct CDR3 sequences; roughly 15% are singletons. Sample: PBMCs or a T cell subset sorted from them (not recorded which). The receptors shown here come from a man younger than 35 who had mild COVID-19 (a few samples of this study predate the infection). Cell type and time point are not known.

This chain uses TRBV6-2 or TRBV6-3 with TRBJ2-5; 8 positions match TRBD1. Germline V CDR1 and CDR2: MNHEY, SVGEGT. The CDR3 is 14 residues long. J was trimmed by 3 bases and V by 4 bases; bases with no gene match: 4. CDR3 residues: CASSSGGLKETQYF. The CDR3 nucleotides read TGTGCCAGCAGTTCAGGGGGCCTCAAAGAGACCCAGTACTTC.

This clonotype was detected many times. The V and J genes are TRBV4-2 and TRBJ1-1; no clear D gene. The CDR3 sequence is 15 residues long. V lost 3 bases and J lost 0, with 11 bases in between. CDR1 and CDR2 from the germline V gene are LGHNA and YNFKEQ. CDR3 sequence reads: CASSHVSLMNTEAFF. CDR3 sequence (DNA): TGTGCCAGCAGCCACGTGTCCCTGATGAACACTGAAGCTTTCTTT.

Only a few counts were recorded for this clonotype. The chain carries TRBV11-2 and TRBJ2-5; D is perhaps TRBD1 or TRBD2 (6 bases each). Trimming took 1 base from V and 5 from J, leaving 17 bases between them. The CDR3 contains 16 residues. From germline, CDR1 is SGHAT and CDR2 FQNNGV. The CDR3 sequence: CASSLGRGVFTETQYF. The DNA of the CDR3 is TGTGCCAGCAGCTTAGGAAGGGGGGTTTTTACGGAGACCCAGTACTTC.

The CDR3 protein is CASSWGTGFEYGYTF. The DNA for the CDR3 is TGTGCCAGCAGTTGGGGGACAGGTTTTGAGTATGGCTACACCTTC. This chain uses TRBV6-5 with TRBJ1-2; 8 positions agree with TRBD1. After removal of 4 bases from V and 5 bases from J, the junction contained 9 bases not matched to a gene. The germline V gene encodes CDR1 MNHEY and CDR2 SVGAGI. The CDR3 runs to 15 residues.

This clonotype was found a few times. The chain combines TRBV12-3 or TRBV12-4 with TRBJ1-1; D is undetermined. V was shortened by 5 bases and J by 4 bases, with 11 bases between the two germline ends. The CDR3 length is 13 residues. Written as DNA, the CDR3 is TGTGCCAGCAGTCCGGGCTTTGTCACTGAAGCTTTCTTT. Translation: CASSPGFVTEAFF.

This clonotype has only a few counts. The rearrangement links TRBV15 to TRBJ2-1; perhaps TRBD2 as D (6 bases). Trimming left V 7 bases short and J 5 bases short, with 15 bases between. Germline V CDR1 and CDR2: LNHNV, YYDKDF (reference sequence). The CDR3 runs to 14 residues. The CDR3 loop is CATKPRGGDNEQFF. The DNA of the CDR3 is TGTGCCACCAAGCCCCGGGGAGGCGACAATGAGCAGTTCTTC.

V gene TRBV12-5 combines with J gene TRBJ1-3, with D hard to call. V gave up 6 bases and J gave up 3 bases, with 15 bases separating them. The CDR3 contains 15 residues. CDR1 is LGHNT and CDR2 is FRNRAP in the germline V gene. The CDR3 region is CASGFLLGRGNTIYF. Written as DNA, the CDR3 is TGTGCTAGTGGCTTTCTGTTGGGTCGTGGAAACACCATATATTTT.

This clonotype was counted a few times. The CDR3: CASSFEGPYEQYF. The CDR3 DNA is TGCGCCAGCAGCTTCGAGGGCCCCTACGAGCAGTACTTC. The chain links TRBV5-1 to TRBJ2-7; D is possibly TRBD2 (5 bases). The V and J ends lost 2 bases and 2 bases respectively, with 8 bases between them. The CDR3 covers 13 residues. Germline V gene sequence: CDR1 SGHRS, CDR2 YFSETQ.

This clonotype occurred a few times. The gene calls are TRBV27 and TRBJ1-5, with 8 positions matching TRBD1. Germline CDR1 is MNHEY and CDR2 is SMNVEV (reference sequence). CDR3 length: 15 residues. J was trimmed by 6 bases and V by 4 bases; bases with no gene match: 8. Here the CDR3 reads CASSSGQGPIQPQHF. DNA for the CDR3: TGTGCCAGCAGTTCTGGACAGGGACCGATTCAGCCCCAGCATTTT.

This clonotype was observed a handful of times. J is TRBJ1-1 and V is TRBV12-3 or TRBV12-4; D gene unclear. The CDR3 consists of 11 residues. V dropped 6 bases and J dropped 6 bases, with 8 bases sitting between them. The CDR3 reads CASSISAEAFF. CDR3 nucleotides: TGTGCCAGCAGCATCAGCGCTGAAGCTTTCTTT.

This clonotype was seen a few times. The chain has TRBV5-1 and TRBJ1-2, with 12 bases matching TRBD1. The germline CDR1 and CDR2 sequences are SGHRS and YFSETQ. The CDR3 extends over 15 amino acids. V was pared by 2 bases and J by 8 bases, with 7 bases of the junction left unmatched. The CDR3, as DNA: TGCGCCAGCAGCTTTGTGGGACAGGGGGCGGCCGGCTACACCTTC. Encoded protein: CASSFVGQGAAGYTF.

At least ten counts were recorded for this clonotype. V gene TRBV12-3 or TRBV12-4 combines with J gene TRBJ2-1; 7 nucleotides align to TRBD1. The V and J ends lost 8 bases and 5 bases, in that order; junction bases with no gene match: 6. This CDR3 comprises 13 residues. CDR3 protein: CASETGMDNEQFF. For the CDR3, the DNA is TGTGCCAGCGAGACAGGGATGGACAATGAGCAGTTCTTC.

This clonotype was observed a handful of times. The chain carries TRBV7-9 and TRBJ2-3; D not resolved. Deletions cut 6 bases from V and 2 bases from J, with 18 bases between. The CDR3 consists of 16 residues. CDR1 SEHNR and CDR2 FQNEAQ come from the germline V gene (reference sequence). CDR3 residues: CASSWFRRRFTDTQYF. DNA for the CDR3: TGTGCCAGCAGTTGGTTCCGACGGCGATTCACAGATACGCAGTATTTT. The full variable domain, with the rest looked up from reference TRBV7-9 and TRBJ2-3, is DTGVSQNPRHKITKRGQNVTFRCDPISEHNRLYWYRQTLGQGPEFLTYFQNEAQLEKSRLLSDRFSAERPKGSFSTLEIQRTEQGDSAMYLCASSWFRRRFTDTQYFGPGTRLTVL.

This clonotype was found a few times. The chain combines TRBV20-1 with TRBJ2-5; TRBD2 is a possible D gene (6 bases). This CDR3 has 15 residues. V lost 5 bases, J lost 9 bases, and 25 bases lay in between. Germline values: CDR1 DFQATT, CDR2 SNEGSKA (reference sequence). CDR3 DNA sequence: TGCAGTGCTCGCGAGCGGGCCAGAGGGGAACGGGCCCAGTACTTC. Amino acid sequence: CSARERARGERAQYF.

V and J are TRBV9 and TRBJ2-2, with no clear D. V was cut by 0 bases and J by 6 bases, with 18 bases left in between. The CDR3 sequence is 17 residues long. Per the germline V gene, CDR1 is SGDLS and CDR2 is YYNGEE. The CDR3 loop is CASSVGYPDLLAGELFF. The CDR3 coding sequence is TGTGCCAGCAGCGTAGGGTACCCAGACCTCCTCGCCGGGGAGCTGTTTTTT.

The DNA of the CDR3 is TGTGCCAGCAGTATCGGACCGCGGCCGAACACTGAAGCTTTCTTT. Translated: CASSIGPRPNTEAFF. V usage is TRBV27 and J usage is TRBJ1-1; no reliable D call. V shed 5 bases and J shed 1 base, with 14 bases lying between them. The CDR3 contains 15 residues. CDR1 is MNHEY, CDR2 SMNVEV, per germline (reference sequence).

This clonotype was observed a few times. The chain is built from TRBV11-2 and TRBJ2-2, with 10 bases aligning to TRBD2. The CDR3 is 15 amino acids. Looked up from germline, CDR1 is SGHAT and CDR2 is FQNNGV. Trimming took 6 bases from V and 2 from J; bases not matched to a gene: 3. The CDR3 region has the DNA TGTGCCAGCAGGCGACTAGCGGGTAACACCGGGGAGCTGTTTTTT. This translates into CASRRLAGNTGELFF.

This clonotype was seen more than once but under ten times. J is TRBJ2-5 and V is TRBV5-1, with D perhaps TRBD1 (5 bases). The CDR3 runs 15 residues. CDR1 SGHRS and CDR2 YFSETQ come from the germline V gene. Trimming took off 0 bases at V and 2 bases at J, with 11 bases between the two ends. For the CDR3, the DNA is TGCGCCAGCAGCTTGGGTACACAGGTGCAAGAGACCCAGTACTTC. Its protein product is CASSLGTQVQETQYF.

The chain combines TRBV6-5 with TRBJ2-6; 7 bases map to TRBD1. CDR3 length equals 15 residues. Germline V gene sequence: CDR1 MNHEY, CDR2 SVGAGI. The trim removed 6 bases at V and 7 bases at J, leaving 9 bases unmatched. The CDR3 loop is CASRRQGGRANVLTF. The CDR3 nucleotides read TGTGCCAGCAGACGACAGGGTGGAAGAGCCAACGTCCTGACTTTC.

This clonotype was picked up a small number of times. In nucleotides, the CDR3 is TGTGCCAGCAGCCCAAGTGACAGCGACGAGCAGTACTTC. As protein: CASSPSDSDEQYF. This sequence joins TRBV11-2 and TRBJ2-7; perhaps TRBD1 as D (5 bases). Trimming left V 5 bases short and J 5 bases short, with 13 bases between. This CDR3 has 13 residues. CDR1 is SGHAT, CDR2 FQNNGV, per germline.

This chain connects TRBV7-9 to TRBJ2-5; 9 bases are shared with TRBD1. CDR3 length equals 13 residues. CDR1 and CDR2 from the germline V gene are SEHNR and FQNEAQ (reference sequence). J gave up 5 bases and V 5 bases, and 3 bases lay outside the gene matches. The CDR3 coding sequence is TGTGCCAGCAGCCGTGGACAGGGGGAGACCCAGTACTTC. Its protein is CASSRGQGETQYF.

This clonotype was observed many times. The CDR3 coding sequence is TGTGCCAGCAGTTTAGGAAGCTCCTACGAGCAGTACGTC. It is translated as CASSLGSSYEQYV. The chain is built from TRBV12-3 or TRBV12-4 and TRBJ2-7; D not resolved. The CDR3 contains 13 residues. Trimming took 1 base from V and 0 from J, leaving 4 bases between them.